The 23 T cell receptor beta chains listed next were all sequenced from one sample in a study of blood T cell repertoires in COVID-19. Sequencing used immunoSEQ multiplex PCR; TCRdb keeps in-frame clones, though not all of them. Among under 45,000 clones listed, approximately 86% were seen once. Sequencing input: peripheral blood. These receptors were collected from a middle-aged man with active COVID-19.

V is TRBV9 and J is TRBJ1-3; 7 bases are shared with TRBD1. With 4 bases clipped from V and 0 bases from J, the junction kept 4 bases outside the gene matches. The CDR3 runs to 15 residues. Germline V gene sequence: CDR1 SGDLS, CDR2 YYNGEE. DNA of the CDR3: TGTGCCAGCAGCAGGGGGCCCAACTCTGGAAACACCATATATTTT. Protein sequence: CASSRGPNSGNTIYF.

The rearrangement uses TRBV5-1 and TRBJ2-7; TRBD1 might be the D (6 bases). The length of the CDR3 is 15 residues. With 0 bases removed from V and 5 bases from J, the gap between germline ends came to 15 bases. The germline gives CDR1 SGHRS, CDR2 YFSETQ. The CDR3 sequence: CASSLGTVGSNEQYF. In nucleotides, the CDR3 is TGCGCCAGCAGCTTGGGGACAGTGGGCTCGAACGAGCAGTACTTC.

The chain's CDR3 is CASSLAPQTGELFF. The CDR3 coding sequence is TGTGCCAGCAGCTTAGCCCCTCAGACCGGGGAGCTGTTTTTT. This chain links TRBV7-8 with TRBJ2-2; no firm D call. This CDR3 is 14 amino acids long. CDR1 and CDR2 (germline): SGHVS, FQNEAQ. V was cut by 0 bases and J by 5 bases, with 7 bases left in between.

The chain employs TRBV5-6 and TRBJ1-2; D perhaps matches TRBD1 (5 bases). The CDR3 covers 15 residues. The V end was cut by 2 bases, the J end by 0 bases, with 11 bases between. CDR1 and CDR2 from the germline V gene are SGHDT and YYEEEE. This CDR3 reads CASSFRTRANYGYTF. The CDR3 DNA sequence: TGTGCCAGCAGCTTTAGGACAAGAGCTAACTATGGCTACACCTTC.

V and J are TRBV28 and TRBJ2-5; possible D gene TRBD2, 6 bases. The germline V and J ends were trimmed by 3 bases and 3 bases, with 11 bases remaining between them. The CDR3 covers 14 residues. Per the germline V gene, CDR1 is MDHEN and CDR2 is SYDVKM. CDR3 bases: TGTGCCAGCAGTTTGGGGGGTGGTAAAGAGACCCAGTACTTC. Translation gives CASSLGGGKETQYF.

The chain has TRBV27 and TRBJ1-2; the match to TRBD1 covers 10 bases. The CDR3 totals 15 residues. Germline CDR1 MNHEY, CDR2 SMNVEV (reference sequence). V was pared by 4 bases and J by 4 bases, with 6 bases of the junction left unmatched. CDR3 in DNA: TGTGCCAGCAGTTCGCCCAGGACAGGGGGCTATGGCTACACCTTC. It is translated as CASSSPRTGGYGYTF.

The chain has TRBV6-4 and TRBJ2-1, with 7 bases lining up with TRBD2. The CDR3 sequence is 15 residues long. CDR1 and CDR2 (germline): MRHNA, SNTAGT. V shed 2 bases, J shed 5 bases, and the junction held 6 bases outside the gene matches. The chain's CDR3 is CASSDGAGNHNEQFF. The CDR3 DNA reads TGTGCCAGCAGTGACGGAGCGGGAAATCACAATGAGCAGTTCTTC.

This chain uses TRBV11-2 with TRBJ2-1, with 7 bases fitting TRBD2. The V gene end was trimmed by 1 base and the J gene end by 8 bases; junction bases not matched to a gene: 8. This CDR3 region has 15 residues. Germline V gives CDR1 SGHAT, CDR2 FQNNGV. CDR3 sequence reads: CASSLAGLVQDEQFF. In DNA form, the CDR3 reads TGTGCCAGCAGCTTAGCCGGACTAGTGCAGGATGAGCAGTTCTTC.

The chain carries TRBV19 and TRBJ2-7; TRBD1 aligns across 7 bases. V shed 4 bases and J 2 bases; nucleotides not matched to a gene: 8. Germline loops: CDR1 LNHDA, CDR2 SQIVND (reference sequence). The CDR3 covers 15 residues. The CDR3 DNA reads TGTGCCAGTAGTAAAAGTGGGACAGAGGCCTACGAGCAGTACTTC. This sequence encodes CASSKSGTEAYEQYF. Together with reference TRBV19 and TRBJ2-7, the CDR3 gives the full variable domain: DGGITQSPKYLFRKEGQNVTLSCEQNLNHDAMYWYRQDPGQGLRLIYYSQIVNDFQKGDIAEGYSVSREKKESFPLTVTSAQKNPTAFYLCASSKSGTEAYEQYFGPGTRLTVT.

The V and J genes are TRBV6-1 and TRBJ2-5; 8 bases agree with TRBD2. V dropped 2 bases and J dropped 3; count of bases not matched to a gene: 8. The germline CDR1 and CDR2 sequences are MNHNS and SASEGT. The CDR3 runs 16 residues. The CDR3 DNA reads TGTGCCAGCAGTGAAATCCTAGCGGGCGGCAAAGAGACCCAGTACTTC. Translated, it gives CASSEILAGGKETQYF.

The rearrangement uses TRBV18 and TRBJ2-1; TRBD2 is a possible D gene (5 bases). The CDR3 sequence is 14 residues long. Trimming pared 4 bases from V and 8 bases from J, leaving 15 bases between. Germline loops: CDR1 KGHSH, CDR2 LQKENI. CDR3 DNA: TGTGCCAGCTCACGAGGAGAGGGCTGGTATGAGCAGTTCTTC. This codes for CASSRGEGWYEQFF.

V and J are TRBV9 and TRBJ2-7, with D hard to call. V lost 0 bases, J lost 8 bases, and 18 bases lay in between. Germline V gene data show CDR1 as SGDLS and CDR2 as YYNGEE. The CDR3 is 15 amino acids. The chain's CDR3 is CASSVGAETFQKQYF. As DNA, the CDR3 is TGTGCCAGCAGCGTAGGGGCAGAGACGTTTCAGAAGCAGTACTTC.

The rearrangement joins TRBV7-3 to TRBJ2-7; 16 bases agree with TRBD2. Trimming cost V 5 bases and J 2 bases; bases outside gene matches: 21. CDR3 length equals 22 residues. From germline, CDR1 is SGHTA and CDR2 FQGTGA. The CDR3, as DNA: TGTGCCAGCAGCCCTATAGGGGGGACTAGCGGGAGGGCCCCGGACCCCACCTACGAGCAGTACTTC. It yields the protein CASSPIGGTSGRAPDPTYEQYF.

V usage is TRBV2 and J usage is TRBJ1-2; D is possibly TRBD1 (5 bases). V gave up 6 bases and J gave up 6 bases, with 14 bases separating them. The CDR3 has 13 residues. From germline, CDR1 is SNHLY and CDR2 FYNNEI. The CDR3: CASRGRDVHGYTF. The CDR3 DNA sequence: TGTGCCAGCAGAGGCAGGGATGTCCATGGCTACACCTTC.

Remarks on this clone: An end of the junction does not agree with germline; a read error may underlie this. The chain couples TRBV2 to TRBJ1-2; maybe TRBD1 (5 bases). The CDR3 spans 15 residues. CDR1 SNHLY and CDR2 FYNNEI come from the germline V gene. The CDR3 coding sequence is TGTGCCAGCAATGAAAACCGAGGCGGGGGAGGAGGCTACACCTTC. Translated: CASNENRGGGGGYTF. The entire variable domain, with the rest obtained from reference TRBV2 and TRBJ1-2, is as follows: EPEVTQTPSHQVTQMGQEVILRCVPISNHLYFYWYRQILGQKVEFLVSFYNNEISEKSEIFDDQFSVERPDGSNFTLKIRSTKLEDSAMYFCASNENRGGGGGYTFGSGTRLTVV.

This clone was observed a handful of times. This chain uses TRBV20-1 with TRBJ2-6, with a tentative D call TRBD1 (6 bases). CDR1 and CDR2 from the germline V gene are DFQATT and SNEGSKA (reference sequence). The CDR3 is 17 amino acids. V dropped 3 bases and J dropped 4 bases, with 19 bases sitting between them. In DNA form, the CDR3 reads TGCAGTGCTAGTCAGGGGACCCAAAATTGGGGGGCCAACGTCCTGACTTTC. It codes for CSASQGTQNWGANVLTF.

This clone was detected only a few times. The V and J genes are TRBV5-8 and TRBJ1-6; 7 nucleotides agree with TRBD1. The CDR3 is 15 residues long. Germline V CDR1 and CDR2: SGHTS, YDEGEE. Trimming at V came to 0 bases and at J to 4 bases, leaving 1 base not matched to a gene. This chain's CDR3 is CASSLEQGYNSPLHF. DNA of the CDR3: TGTGCCAGCAGCTTGGAACAGGGGTATAATTCACCCCTCCACTTT. Based on the CDR3 plus reference TRBV5-8 and TRBJ1-6, the full variable domain is EAGVTQSPTHLIKTRGQQATLRCSPISGHTSVYWYQQALGLGLQFLLWYDEGEERNRGNFPPRFSGRQFPNYSSELNVNALELEDSALYLCASSLEQGYNSPLHFGNGTRLTVT.

This chain connects TRBV6-1 to TRBJ2-5, with 8 bases fitting TRBD2. V gave up 1 base and J gave up 2 bases; unmatched junction bases: 3. This CDR3 has 15 amino acids. The germline V gene encodes CDR1 MNHNS and CDR2 SASEGT. Here the CDR3 reads CASSEVGGGQETQYF. CDR3 nucleotide sequence: TGTGCCAGCAGTGAAGTTGGCGGGGGGCAAGAGACCCAGTACTTC.

The chain employs TRBV6-5 and TRBJ2-1; 10 bases align to TRBD2. J gave up 5 bases and V 0 bases, and 1 base lay outside the gene matches. This CDR3 comprises 15 residues. Germline loops: CDR1 MNHEY, CDR2 SVGAGI. The DNA of the CDR3 is TGTGCCAGCAGTTACTCAAGCGGGAGGGACAATGAGCAGTTCTTC. As protein: CASSYSSGRDNEQFF.

This clone was detected a few times. The chain carries TRBV5-4 and TRBJ2-5, with a weak D call TRBD1 (6 bases). V was pared by 4 bases and J by 2 bases, with 15 bases between. Germline lookup yields CDR1 SGHNT and CDR2 YYREEE (reference sequence). This CDR3 region has 15 residues. The CDR3, as DNA: TGTGCCAGCAGCCCAAAAAACAGGGTTCAAGAGACCCAGTACTTC. Its translation: CASSPKNRVQETQYF.

This chain uses TRBV7-2 with TRBJ2-2, with 9 positions matching TRBD2. In germline, CDR1 is SGHTA, CDR2 FQGNSA. The CDR3 has 17 amino acids. The V gene end was trimmed by 6 bases and the J gene end by 0 bases; junction bases not matched to a gene: 8. CDR3 DNA sequence: TGTGCCAGCAGTCCCCCGCGGGGGGGACCGAACACCGGGGAGCTGTTTTTT. This sequence encodes CASSPPRGGPNTGELFF.

This chain connects TRBV6-5 to TRBJ1-3, with D uncertain. From germline, CDR1 is MNHEY and CDR2 SVGAGI. CDR3 length: 15 residues. The germline V and J ends were trimmed by 9 bases and 0 bases, with 15 bases remaining between them. Here the CDR3 reads CASSLGHFSGNTIYF. The DNA for the CDR3 is TGTGCCAGTAGCCTGGGTCATTTCTCTGGAAACACCATATATTTT.

The J gene is TRBJ2-5, the V gene TRBV24-1; possibly TRBD2 for D (7 bases). This CDR3 comprises 15 residues. Trimming pared 1 base from V and 4 bases from J, leaving 12 bases between. CDR1 and CDR2 (germline): KGHDR, SFDVKD. CDR3 DNA sequence: TGTGCCACCAGTGATTTTGGGGGCGGGAGAGAGACCCAGTACTTC. Translating gives CATSDFGGGRETQYF.